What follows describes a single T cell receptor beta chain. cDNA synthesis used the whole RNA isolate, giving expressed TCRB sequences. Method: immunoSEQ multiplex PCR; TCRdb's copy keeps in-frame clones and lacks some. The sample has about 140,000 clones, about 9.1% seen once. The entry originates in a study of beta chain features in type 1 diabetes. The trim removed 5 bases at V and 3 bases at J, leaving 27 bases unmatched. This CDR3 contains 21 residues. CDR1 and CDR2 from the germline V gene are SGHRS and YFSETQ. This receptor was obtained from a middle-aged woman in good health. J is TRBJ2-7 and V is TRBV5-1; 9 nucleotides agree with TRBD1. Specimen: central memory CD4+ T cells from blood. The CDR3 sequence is CASSSLQRPGQGSNFGYEQYF. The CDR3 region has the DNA TGCGCCAGCAGTAGTCTTCAGAGACCGGGACAGGGATCAAATTTTGGCTACGAGCAGTACTTC.